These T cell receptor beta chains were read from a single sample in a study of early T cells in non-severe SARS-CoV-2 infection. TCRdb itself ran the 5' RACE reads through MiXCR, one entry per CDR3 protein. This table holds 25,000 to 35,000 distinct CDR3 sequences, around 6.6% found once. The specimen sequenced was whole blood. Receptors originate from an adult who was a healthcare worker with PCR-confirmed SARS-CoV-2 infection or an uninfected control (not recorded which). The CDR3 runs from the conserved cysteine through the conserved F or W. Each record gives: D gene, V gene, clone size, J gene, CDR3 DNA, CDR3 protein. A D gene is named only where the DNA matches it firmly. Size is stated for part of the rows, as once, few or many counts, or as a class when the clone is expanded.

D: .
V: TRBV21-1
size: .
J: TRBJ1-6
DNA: TGTGCCAGCAGCAAAGGACAGGGACATAATTCACCCCTCCACTTT
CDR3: CASSKGQGHNSPLHF

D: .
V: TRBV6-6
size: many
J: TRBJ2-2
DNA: TGTGCCAGCAGGAAAGACGGAGCGCGTGAGCTGTTTTTT
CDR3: CASRKDGARELFF

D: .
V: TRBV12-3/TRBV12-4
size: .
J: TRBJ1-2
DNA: TGTGCCAGCAGTTTCAGCTATGGCTACACCTTC
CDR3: CASSFSYGYTF

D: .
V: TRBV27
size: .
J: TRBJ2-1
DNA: TGTGCCAGCAGTTTAAAGGGGCCGGAGGATGAGCAGTTCTTC
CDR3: CASSLKGPEDEQFF

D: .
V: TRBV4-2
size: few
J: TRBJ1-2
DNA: TGTGCCAGCAGCCAAGCCGCGACGGTAAACTATGGCTACACCTTC
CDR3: CASSQAATVNYGYTF

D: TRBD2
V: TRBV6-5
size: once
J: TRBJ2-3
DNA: TGTGCCAGCAGTTACTTCGCTAGCGGGAGGACAACAGATACGCAGTATTTT
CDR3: CASSYFASGRTTDTQYF

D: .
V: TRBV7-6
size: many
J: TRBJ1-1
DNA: TGTGCCAGCAGGCAAGAGCTGGGGGACCTCACTGAAGCTTTCTTT
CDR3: CASRQELGDLTEAFF

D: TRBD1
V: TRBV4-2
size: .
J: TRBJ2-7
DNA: TGTGCCAGCAGCCCCTCGGACAGGGAATCGGGCGAGCAGTACTTC
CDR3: CASSPSDRESGEQYF

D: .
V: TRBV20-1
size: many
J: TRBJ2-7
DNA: TGCAGTGCTAAGACGGAGTCCTACGAGCAGTACTTC
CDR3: CSAKTESYEQYF

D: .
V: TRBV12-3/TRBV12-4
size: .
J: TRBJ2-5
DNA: TGTGCCAGCAGTTTTTCCGGCGAGACCCAGTACTTC
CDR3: CASSFSGETQYF

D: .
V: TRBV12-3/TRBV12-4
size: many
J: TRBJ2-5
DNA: TGTGCCAGCAGCCCCCGGGTAGACGAACAAGAGACCCAGTACTTC
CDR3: CASSPRVDEQETQYF

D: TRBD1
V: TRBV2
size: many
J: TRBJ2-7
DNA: TGTGCCAGCAGAGGGGCCCGGACAGGCAGCTCCTACGAGCAGTACTTC
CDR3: CASRGARTGSSYEQYF

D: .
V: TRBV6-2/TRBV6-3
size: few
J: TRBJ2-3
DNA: TGTGCCAGCAGTGTTAGCGGTACCACAGATACGCAGTATTTT
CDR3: CASSVSGTTDTQYF

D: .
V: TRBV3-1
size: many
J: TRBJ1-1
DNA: TGTGCCAGCAGCCCCCGACAGGAGATGAACACTGAAGCTTTCTTT
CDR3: CASSPRQEMNTEAFF

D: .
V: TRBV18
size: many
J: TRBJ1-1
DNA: TGTGCCAGCTCACCATCCTTCGACCAGAACACTGAAGCTTTCTTT
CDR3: CASSPSFDQNTEAFF

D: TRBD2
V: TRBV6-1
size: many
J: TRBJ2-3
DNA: TGTGCCAGCAGTGAAGTTAGGGTTAGCGGGGGGGCGGCAGATACGCAGTATTTT
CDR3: CASSEVRVSGGAADTQYF

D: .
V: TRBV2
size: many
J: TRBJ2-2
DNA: TGTGCCAGCAGTGAATCGACAGGGAACACCGGGGAGCTGTTTTTT
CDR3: CASSESTGNTGELFF

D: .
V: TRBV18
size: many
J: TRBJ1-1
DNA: TGTGCCAGCTCACCAGAACAGGGGAACACTGAAGCTTTCTTT
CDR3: CASSPEQGNTEAFF

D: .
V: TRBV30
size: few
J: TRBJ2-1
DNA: TGTGCCTGGAGTGCTAGGGATGAGCAGTTCTTC
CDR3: CAWSARDEQFF

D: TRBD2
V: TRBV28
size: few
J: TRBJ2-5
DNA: TGTGCCAGCAGTTCCCAGCGGGGGAACCAAGAGACCCAGTACTTC
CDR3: CASSSQRGNQETQYF

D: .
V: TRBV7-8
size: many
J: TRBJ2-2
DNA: TGTGCCAGCAGCTTAGTAGGGGACACCGGGGAGCTGTTTTTT
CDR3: CASSLVGDTGELFF

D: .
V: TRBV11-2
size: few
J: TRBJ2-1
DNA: TGTGCCAGCAGCTTAGTGACCAATGAGCAGTTCTTC
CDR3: CASSLVTNEQFF

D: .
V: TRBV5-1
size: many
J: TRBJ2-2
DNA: TGCGCCAGCAGCTTGGGTGGCAGGAGCAACACCGGGGAGCTGTTTTTT
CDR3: CASSLGGRSNTGELFF

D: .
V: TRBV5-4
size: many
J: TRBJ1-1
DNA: TGTGCCAGCAGCTTACCCAGGAAGTCGAACACTGAAGCTTTCTTT
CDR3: CASSLPRKSNTEAFF

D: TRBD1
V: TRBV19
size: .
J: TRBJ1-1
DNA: TGTGCCAGTAGGGACAGGACCATGAACACTGAAGCTTTCTTT
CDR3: CASRDRTMNTEAFF

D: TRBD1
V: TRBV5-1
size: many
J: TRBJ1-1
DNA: TGCGCCAGCAGCCATCGGACAGGGGGCGCTTACACTGAAGCTTTCTTT
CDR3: CASSHRTGGAYTEAFF

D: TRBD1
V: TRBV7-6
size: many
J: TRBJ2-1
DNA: TGTGCCAGCAGCACCAGACAGGGGGCGAGAAATGAGCAGTTCTTC
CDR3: CASSTRQGARNEQFF

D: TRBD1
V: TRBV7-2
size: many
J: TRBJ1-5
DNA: TGTGCCAGCAGCGACAGGGGTCAGCCCCAGCATTTT
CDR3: CASSDRGQPQHF

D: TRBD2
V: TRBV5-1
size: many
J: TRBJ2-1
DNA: TGCGCCAGCAGCCTAGCGGGGCAAGGGAATGAGCAGTTCTTC
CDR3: CASSLAGQGNEQFF

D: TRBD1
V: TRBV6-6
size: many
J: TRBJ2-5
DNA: TGTGCCAGCACCGTGACAGGGGTCGAGACCCAGTACTTC
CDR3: CASTVTGVETQYF

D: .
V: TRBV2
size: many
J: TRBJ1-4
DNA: TGTGCCAGCAATACTAGACCAGGAGGTGAAAAACTGTTTTTT
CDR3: CASNTRPGGEKLFF

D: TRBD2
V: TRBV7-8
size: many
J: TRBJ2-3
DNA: TGTGCCAGCGGGACGCGGACTAGCGGGAGATTGACGCAGTATTTT
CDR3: CASGTRTSGRLTQYF

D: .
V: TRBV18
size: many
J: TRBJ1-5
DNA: TGTGCCAGCTCACCACAGAGAATTGGTCAGCCCCAGCATTTT
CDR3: CASSPQRIGQPQHF

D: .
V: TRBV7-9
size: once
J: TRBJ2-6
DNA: TGTGCCAGCAGCCATAACACCCCTAGGACCTCTGGGGCCAACGTCCTGACTTTC
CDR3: CASSHNTPRTSGANVLTF

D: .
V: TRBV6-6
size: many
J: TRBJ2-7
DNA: TGTGCCACTACCGGACTGCCCCCCTACGAGCAGTACTTC
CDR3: CATTGLPPYEQYF

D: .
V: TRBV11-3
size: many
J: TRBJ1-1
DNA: TGTGCCAGCAGCTTAGGACAGAACACTGAAGCTTTCTTT
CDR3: CASSLGQNTEAFF

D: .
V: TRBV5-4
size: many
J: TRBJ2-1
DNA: TGTGCCAGCAGCTTGGGAGAGGATACAGTATACAATGAGCAGTTCTTC
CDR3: CASSLGEDTVYNEQFF

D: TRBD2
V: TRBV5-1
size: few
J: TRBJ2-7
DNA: TGCGCCAGCAGCTTGGGCGGACTAGCGGGGGGGCAAGACGAGCAGTACTTC
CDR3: CASSLGGLAGGQDEQYF

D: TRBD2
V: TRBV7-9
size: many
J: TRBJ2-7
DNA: TGTGCCAGCAGCGTGGGACTAGCGGGGCCCTCCTACGAGCAGTACTTC
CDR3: CASSVGLAGPSYEQYF

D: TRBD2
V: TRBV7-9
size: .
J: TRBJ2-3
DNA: TGTGCCAGCAGCCCGGGCCGGGGAGCTAGCGGGATCACAGATACGCAGTATTTT
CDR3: CASSPGRGASGITDTQYF

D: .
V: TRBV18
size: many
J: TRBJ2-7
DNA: TGTGCCAGCTCCCGCGACTATGTAACCTACGAGCAGTACTTC
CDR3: CASSRDYVTYEQYF

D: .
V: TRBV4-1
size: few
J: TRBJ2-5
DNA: TGCGCCAGCAGCCCGCCAAACAGGGAAGAGACCCAGTACTTC
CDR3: CASSPPNREETQYF

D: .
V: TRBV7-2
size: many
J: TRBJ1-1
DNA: TGTGCCAGCACCAAAGGCCACAGATCTAACACTGAAGCTTTCTTT
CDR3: CASTKGHRSNTEAFF

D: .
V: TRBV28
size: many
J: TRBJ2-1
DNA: TGTGCCACCGTCCAGGGGGGAGGGGATGAGCAGTTCTTC
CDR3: CATVQGGGDEQFF

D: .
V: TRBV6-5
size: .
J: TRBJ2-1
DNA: TGTGCCAGCAGAAGGGAGAGTCGGGGAGGTGAGCAGTTCTTC
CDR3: CASRRESRGGEQFF

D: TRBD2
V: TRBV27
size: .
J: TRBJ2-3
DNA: TGTGCCAGCAACCTGGGACGGGGGGGTCCAGATACGCAGTATTTT
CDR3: CASNLGRGGPDTQYF

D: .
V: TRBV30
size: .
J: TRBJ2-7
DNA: TGTGCCTGGAGTCCCGGGACGGCGACCTACGAGCAGTACTTC
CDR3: CAWSPGTATYEQYF

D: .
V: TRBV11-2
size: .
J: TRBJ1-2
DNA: TGTGCCAGCAGCTTACAGCGTCAGGCTATCTACACCTTC
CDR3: CASSLQRQAIYTF

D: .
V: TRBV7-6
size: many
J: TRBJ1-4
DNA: TGTGCCAGCAGCTTCTTTGGGAGAGAAAAACTGTTTTTT
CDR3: CASSFFGREKLFF